These 4 T cell receptor beta chains came from one sample sequenced in a study of Ad26.COV2.S vaccination and SARS-CoV-2 variants. Here immunoSEQ multiplex PCR was the method, and the copy in TCRdb shows in-frame clones only, minus some. The table includes around 270,000 clones, approximately 90% detected once. Stated treatment: roughly 20 received Ad26.COV2.S at low or high dose, single or two shots; several received placebo; per-sample allocation not given. Samples analyzed were those drawn on day 63 after the first vaccine or placebo injection. This specimen consisted of peripheral blood, obtained in a trial of Ad26.COV2.S vaccine versus placebo. The receptor source for this set is a person between 18 and 65 years old who received the Ad26.COV2.S COVID-19 vaccine or a placebo.

V is TRBV6-8 and J is TRBJ2-1, with TRBD2 matching over 8 bases. CDR3 length: 16 amino acids. Germline-derived CDR1 and CDR2 are MNHGY and SAAAGT. J was trimmed by 4 bases and V by 6 bases; bases with no gene match: 11. CDR3 protein: CASRGRTGGHYNEQFF. CDR3 coding DNA: TGTGCCAGCAGAGGGAGGACGGGGGGGCATTACAATGAGCAGTTCTTC.

V usage is TRBV12-3 or TRBV12-4 and J usage is TRBJ2-1; D is unclear. The V end lost 6 bases, the J end lost 12 bases, and 15 bases lay between the germline ends. The CDR3 is 12 residues long. CDR3 sequence reads: CASRLSQRRQFF. The CDR3 DNA reads as TGTGCCAGCAGGCTCAGCCAGCGACGGCAGTTCTTC.

A word on this clone: One end of the junction does not line up with germline, which may come from a read error. The V and J genes are TRBV6-2 or TRBV6-3 and TRBJ1-3; D not certain. The germline gives CDR1 MNHEY, CDR2 SVGEGT. The CDR3 is 15 amino acids. Here the CDR3 reads CASRYSDHGGNTIYF. The DNA of the CDR3 is TGTGCCAGCAGATACTCGGACCATGGTGGAAACACCATATATTTT.

V usage is TRBV6-6 and J usage is TRBJ2-6; D could derive from TRBD1 or TRBD2 (6 bases each). V was clipped by 2 bases and J by 0 bases, with 8 bases between them. The germline gives CDR1 MNHNY, CDR2 SVGAGI (reference sequence). The CDR3 extends over 16 amino acids. CDR3 bases: TGTGCCAGCAGTTACGGGGGGCGCTCTGGGGCCAACGTCCTGACTTTC. Its protein product is CASSYGGRSGANVLTF.